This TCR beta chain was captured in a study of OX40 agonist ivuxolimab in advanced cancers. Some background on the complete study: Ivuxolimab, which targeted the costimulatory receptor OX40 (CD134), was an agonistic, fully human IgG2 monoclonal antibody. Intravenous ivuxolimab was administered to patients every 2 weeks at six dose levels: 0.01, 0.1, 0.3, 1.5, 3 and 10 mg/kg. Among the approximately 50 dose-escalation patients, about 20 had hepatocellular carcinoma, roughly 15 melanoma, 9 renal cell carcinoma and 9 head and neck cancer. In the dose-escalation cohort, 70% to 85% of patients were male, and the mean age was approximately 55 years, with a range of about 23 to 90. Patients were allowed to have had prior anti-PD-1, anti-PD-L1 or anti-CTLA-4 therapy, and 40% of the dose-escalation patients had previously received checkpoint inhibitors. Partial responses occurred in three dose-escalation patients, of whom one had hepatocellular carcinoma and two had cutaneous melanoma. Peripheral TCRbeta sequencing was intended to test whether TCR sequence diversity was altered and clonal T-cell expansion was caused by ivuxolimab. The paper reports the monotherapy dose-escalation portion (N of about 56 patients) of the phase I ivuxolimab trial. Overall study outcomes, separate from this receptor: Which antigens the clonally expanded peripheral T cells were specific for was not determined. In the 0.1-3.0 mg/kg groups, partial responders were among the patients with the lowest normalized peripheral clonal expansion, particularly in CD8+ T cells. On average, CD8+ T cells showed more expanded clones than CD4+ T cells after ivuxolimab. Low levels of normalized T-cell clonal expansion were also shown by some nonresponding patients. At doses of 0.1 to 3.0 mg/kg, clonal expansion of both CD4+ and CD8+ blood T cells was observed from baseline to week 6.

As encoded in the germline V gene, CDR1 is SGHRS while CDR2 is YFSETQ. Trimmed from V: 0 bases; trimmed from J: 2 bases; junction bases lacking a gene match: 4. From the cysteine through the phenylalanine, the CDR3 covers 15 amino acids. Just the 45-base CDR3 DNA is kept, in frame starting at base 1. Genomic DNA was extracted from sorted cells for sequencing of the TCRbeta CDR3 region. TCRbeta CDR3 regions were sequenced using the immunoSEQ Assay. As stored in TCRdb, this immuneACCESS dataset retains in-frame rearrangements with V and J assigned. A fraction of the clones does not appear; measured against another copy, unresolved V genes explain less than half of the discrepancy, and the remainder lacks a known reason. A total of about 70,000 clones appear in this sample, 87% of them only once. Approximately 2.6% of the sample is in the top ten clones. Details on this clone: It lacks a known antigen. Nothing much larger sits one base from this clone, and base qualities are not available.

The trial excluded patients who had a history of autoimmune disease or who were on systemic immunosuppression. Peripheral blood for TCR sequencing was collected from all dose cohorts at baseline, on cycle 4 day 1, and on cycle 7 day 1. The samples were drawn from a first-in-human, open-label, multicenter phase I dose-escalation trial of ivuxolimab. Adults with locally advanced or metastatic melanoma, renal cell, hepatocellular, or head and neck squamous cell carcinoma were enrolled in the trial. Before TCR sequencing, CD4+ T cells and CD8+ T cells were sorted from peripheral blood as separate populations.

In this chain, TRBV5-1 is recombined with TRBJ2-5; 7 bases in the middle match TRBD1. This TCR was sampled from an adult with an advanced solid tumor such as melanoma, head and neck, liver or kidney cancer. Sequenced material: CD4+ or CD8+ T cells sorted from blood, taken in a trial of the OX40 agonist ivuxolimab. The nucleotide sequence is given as TGCGCCAGCAGCTTGGTACCGGGACAGCAAGAGACCCAGTACTTC. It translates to CASSLVPGQQETQYF.